This T cell receptor beta chain was identified in a study of T cells after yellow fever vaccination. TCRdb redid the calling of the 5' RACE reads with MiXCR, one entry per CDR3 protein. Among fewer than 450,000 distinct CDR3 sequences, roughly 8.6% were seen once, and the ten largest hold around 17%. Trimming removed 8 bases at V and 5 bases at J, with 8 bases between. Looked up from germline, CDR1 is MNHEY and CDR2 is SVGAGI. This CDR3 spans 11 amino acids. This clonotype was seen ten or more times. The chain carries TRBV6-5 and TRBJ2-3; unclear D gene. The TCR sequence derives from a young man who received the YFV17D yellow fever vaccine. Source: PBMCs, taken about 49 days after the first yellow fever vaccination. The CDR3 sequence is CASRRVDTQYF. CDR3 nucleotides: TGTGCCAGCCGCCGGGTAGATACGCAGTATTTT.